This entry describes one T cell receptor (beta chain). The antigen remains undetermined. These data belong to a study of T cell repertoires in cytomegalovirus infection. In the study overall: Carrying CMV and the relevant HLA type showed in public TCR beta signatures. Study results and limitations: The cumulative frequency of public TCR beta families distinguished individuals who carried CMV together with the relevant HLA. The response measured ex vivo was dominated by TCR beta clonotypes (HLA-C-restricted and CMV-specific).

MiXCR was run by TCRdb on the reads, yielding one entry per CDR3 protein. In the table there are roughly 720,000 distinct CDR3 sequences, 35% of which are singletons. V was trimmed by 0 bases and J by 5 bases, leaving 19 bases between them. The CDR3 loop spans 17 amino acids. CDR1 is LNHNV and CDR2 is YYDKDF in the germline V gene (reference sequence). Sequenced: PBMCs. The sequence was collected from a human donor in good health (CMV status not recorded). Some clones in this sample may be carry-over from other donors' samples. The V and J genes are TRBV15 and TRBJ1-1; D not resolved. The CDR3 sequence is CATSRDRSSTTGTEAFF. The CDR3 DNA is TGTGCCACCAGCAGAGATAGGTCATCCACAACCGGGACTGAAGCTTTCTTT.